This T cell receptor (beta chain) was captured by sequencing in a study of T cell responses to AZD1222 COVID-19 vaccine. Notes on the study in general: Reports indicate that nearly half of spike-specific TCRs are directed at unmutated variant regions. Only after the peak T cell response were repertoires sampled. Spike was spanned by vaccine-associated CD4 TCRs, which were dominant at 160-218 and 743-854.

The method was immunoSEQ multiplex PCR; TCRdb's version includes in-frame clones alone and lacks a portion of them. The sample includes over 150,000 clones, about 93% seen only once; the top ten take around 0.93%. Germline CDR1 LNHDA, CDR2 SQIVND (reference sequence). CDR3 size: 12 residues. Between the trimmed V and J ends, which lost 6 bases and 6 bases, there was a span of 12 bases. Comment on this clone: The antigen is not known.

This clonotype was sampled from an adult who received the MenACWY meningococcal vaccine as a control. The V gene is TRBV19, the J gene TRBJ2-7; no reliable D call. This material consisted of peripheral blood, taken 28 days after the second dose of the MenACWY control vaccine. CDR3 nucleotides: TGTGCCAGTAGCCCCAGCTCGCGCGAGCAGTACTTC. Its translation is CASSPSSREQYF.